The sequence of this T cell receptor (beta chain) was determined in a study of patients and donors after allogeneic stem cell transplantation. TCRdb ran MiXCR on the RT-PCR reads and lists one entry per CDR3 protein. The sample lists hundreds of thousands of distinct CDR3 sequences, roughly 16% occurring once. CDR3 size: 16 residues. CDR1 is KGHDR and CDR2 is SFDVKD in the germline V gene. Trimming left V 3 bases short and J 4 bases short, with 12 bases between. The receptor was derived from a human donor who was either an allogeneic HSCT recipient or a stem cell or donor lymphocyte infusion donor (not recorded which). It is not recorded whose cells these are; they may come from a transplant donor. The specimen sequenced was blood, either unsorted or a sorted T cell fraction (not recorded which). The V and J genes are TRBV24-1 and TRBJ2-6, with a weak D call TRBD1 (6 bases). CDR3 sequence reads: CATSDRGSIGANVLTF. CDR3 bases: TGTGCCACCAGTGATAGGGGGAGTATCGGGGCCAACGTCCTGACTTTC.